This T cell receptor beta chain derives from a study of Ad26.COV2.S vaccination and SARS-CoV-2 variants. Study-level results: Spike-specific responses of CD8+ and CD4+ T cells were reported to display substantial breadth after vaccination.

Assay used: immunoSEQ multiplex PCR; TCRdb lists only in-frame clones, some missing. This sample has about 680,000 clones, with about 89% found just once. As for treatment: roughly 19 received Ad26.COV2.S at low or high dose, single or two shots; 5 received placebo; per-sample allocation not given. Following the first vaccine or placebo injection, samples were taken on day 63. To note about this clone: Its antigen is unidentified.

Germline assignment: CDR1 SNHLY and CDR2 FYNNEI. The CDR3 contains 17 residues. Trimming left V 5 bases short and J 0 bases short, with 18 bases between. This chain uses TRBV2 with TRBJ2-3; maybe TRBD1 (5 bases). The specimen comprised peripheral blood, sampled in a trial of Ad26.COV2.S vaccine versus placebo. The sequence came from a person aged 18 to 65 who received the Ad26.COV2.S COVID-19 vaccine or a placebo. The CDR3 DNA sequence: TGTGCCAGCAGTCCATATTTGGACATTTCTAGCACAGATACGCAGTATTTT. This gives the protein CASSPYLDISSTDTQYF.